The rows below give T cell receptor beta chains drawn from one sample of a study of PD-1 blockade in classical Hodgkin lymphoma. TCRdb's copy holds only in-frame clones and misses some; the assay was immunoSEQ multiplex PCR. This repertoire shows 100,000 or so clones, approximately 90% found once; its top ten account for around a fifth. Specimen: peripheral blood mononuclear cells (PBMCs), collected before the fourth cycle of nivolumab. Receptor source: a human donor with classical Hodgkin lymphoma. CDR3s include the opening cysteine and the closing phenylalanine or tryptophan. D genes are given only for firm matches. Part of the rows lack a size; the others show once, few, many or a class for expanded clones.

-,TRBJ2-7,TRBD1,TRBV2,TGTGCCAGCGGAACAGGGGGAAATTACGAGCAGTACTTC,CASGTGGNYEQYF
-,TRBJ1-4,-,TRBV7-2,TGTGCCAGCAGCGTAGTAGCAACTAATGAAAAACTGTTTTTT,CASSVVATNEKLFF
-,TRBJ1-5,-,TRBV7-6,TGTGCCAGCAGCTTAGCGCGGTTACCTCGGCAGAGCAATCAGCCCCAGCATTTT,CASSLARLPRQSNQPQHF
-,TRBJ2-5,TRBD2,TRBV6-5,TGTGCCAGCAGTTACGTGACGGGGGGGCAAGAGACCCAGTACTTC,CASSYVTGGQETQYF
-,TRBJ2-3,TRBD2,TRBV15,TGTGCCACCAGCAGGAGACTAGCAAGCACAGATACGCAGTATTTT,CATSRRLASTDTQYF
-,TRBJ2-1,TRBD2,TRBV4-3,TGCGCCAGCAGTAATCGTGTTAGCGGGAGCTGGTACAATGAGCAGTTCTTC,CASSNRVSGSWYNEQFF
few,TRBJ1-5,-,TRBV28,TGTGCCAGCAGTTTAGGGAACGGCAATCAGCCCCAGCATTTT,CASSLGNGNQPQHF
-,TRBJ2-3,-,TRBV9,TGTGCCAGCAGCCCAGGGGAGGGAGGCACAGATACGCAGTATTTT,CASSPGEGGTDTQYF
-,TRBJ1-5,TRBD1,TRBV6-1,TGTGCCAGCACCCACAGGGGAAGCCAGCCCCAGCATTTT,CASTHRGSQPQHF
-,TRBJ1-2,-,TRBV6-5,TGTGCCAGCAGTTACCGGGGGGACGGCTATGGCTACACCTTC,CASSYRGDGYGYTF
few,TRBJ1-5,-,TRBV19,TGTGCCAGTAGTATAACGCCGGGACCTCAGCCCCAGCATTTT,CASSITPGPQPQHF
-,TRBJ2-5,TRBD1,TRBV7-2,TGTGCCAGCAGCCTGGACAGGGGGCGAGAGACCCAGTACTTC,CASSLDRGRETQYF
-,TRBJ2-7,-,TRBV7-2,TGTGCCAGCAGCTCCGACCAGTGGGGGGCTTCCTACGAGCAGTACTTC,CASSSDQWGASYEQYF
-,TRBJ2-7,-,TRBV6-5,TGTGCCGCCCGGGACCCTTCCTACGAGCAGTACTTC,CAARDPSYEQYF
-,TRBJ2-7,-,TRBV30,TGTGCCTGGAGTGTAACCCCCACCCGGTACGAGCAGTACTTC,CAWSVTPTRYEQYF
-,TRBJ2-2,TRBD2,TRBV4-1,TGCGCCAGCAGCCAAGGGCCGGGACTAGCGGCAGACCCGAACACCGGGGAGCTGTTTTTT,CASSQGPGLAADPNTGELFF
-,TRBJ2-2,TRBD2,TRBV10-3,TGTGCCATCAGCAAAGGCCTAGCGGGGCCGGACACCGGGGAGCTGTTTTTT,CAISKGLAGPDTGELFF
-,TRBJ1-4,TRBD1,TRBV19,TGTGCCAGTAGTAAAAGGGGGCTGGAAAAACTGTTTTTT,CASSKRGLEKLFF